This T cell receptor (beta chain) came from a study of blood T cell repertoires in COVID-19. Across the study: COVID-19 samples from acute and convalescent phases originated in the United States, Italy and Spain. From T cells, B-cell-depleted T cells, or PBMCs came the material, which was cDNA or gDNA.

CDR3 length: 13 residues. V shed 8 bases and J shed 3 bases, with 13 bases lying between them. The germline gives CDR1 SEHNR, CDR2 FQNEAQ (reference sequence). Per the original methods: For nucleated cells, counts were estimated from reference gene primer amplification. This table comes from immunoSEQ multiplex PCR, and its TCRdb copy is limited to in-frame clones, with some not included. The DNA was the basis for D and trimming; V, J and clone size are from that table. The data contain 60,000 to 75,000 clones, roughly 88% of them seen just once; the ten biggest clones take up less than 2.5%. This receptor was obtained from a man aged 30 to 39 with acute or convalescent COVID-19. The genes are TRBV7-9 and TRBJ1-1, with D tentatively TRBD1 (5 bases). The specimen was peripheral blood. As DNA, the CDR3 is TGTGCCAGCGGTACCGGGGGGTACACTGAAGCTTTCTTT. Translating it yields CASGTGGYTEAFF.